The 32 T cell receptor beta chains reported below all come from one sample, sequenced in a study of blood T cell repertoires in COVID-19. TCRdb keeps only in-frame clones here, not all; method: immunoSEQ multiplex PCR. The sample records approximately 190,000 clones, 75% to 95% being singletons. The sequencing input was peripheral blood. These receptor sequences come from a man in his fifties or sixties with acute or convalescent COVID-19.

The chain recombines TRBV4-3 with TRBJ1-2; no clear D. CDR1 and CDR2 from the germline V gene are LGHNA and YSLEER. This CDR3 has 16 residues. V was cut by 0 bases and J by 2 bases, with 13 bases left in between. CDR3 DNA sequence: TGCGCCAGCAGCCAAGATTCGGGTCGGCAGAACTATGGCTACACCTTC. Translated, it gives CASSQDSGRQNYGYTF.

This sequence joins TRBV2 and TRBJ2-2; possibly TRBD1 for D (6 bases). Trimming pared 3 bases from V and 0 bases from J, leaving 8 bases between. This CDR3 is built from 15 residues. Germline CDR1 SNHLY, CDR2 FYNNEI. Here the CDR3 reads CASSDGGANTGELFF. The DNA for the CDR3 is TGTGCCAGCAGTGATGGGGGCGCGAACACCGGGGAGCTGTTTTTT.

This chain joins TRBV2 and TRBJ2-3, with D perhaps matching TRBD2 (6 bases). V lost 1 base, J lost 2 bases, and 10 bases lay in between. Looked up from germline, CDR1 is SNHLY and CDR2 is FYNNEI. The CDR3 length is 15 residues. CDR3 in amino acids: CASSEGLGNTDTQYF. The CDR3, as DNA: TGTGCCAGCAGTGAAGGACTAGGGAACACAGATACGCAGTATTTT.

The chain links TRBV11-2 to TRBJ2-3; D ambiguous. Germline assignment: CDR1 SGHAT and CDR2 FQNNGV. There are 15 residues in the CDR3. Trimming removed 1 base from V and 14 bases from J, with 22 bases in between. Here the CDR3 DNA reads TGTGCCAGCAGCTTAGGAGAGGCCGGGTCCACCCCGCGGTATTTT. It translates to CASSLGEAGSTPRYF.

The V and J genes are TRBV5-1 and TRBJ1-3; possible D gene TRBD1, 6 bases. The V gene's germline CDR1 is SGHRS and CDR2 YFSETQ. The ends were cut back, 0 bases at V and 0 bases at J, with 13 bases in the middle. The CDR3 consists of 17 residues. For the CDR3, the DNA is TGCGCCAGCAGCTTGGATCCCACAGGGACCTCTGGAAACACCATATATTTT. This codes for CASSLDPTGTSGNTIYF.

The V and J genes are TRBV11-2 and TRBJ2-7; 10 nucleotides agree with TRBD1. The V segment lost 2 bases and the J segment 2 bases; nucleotides outside the gene matches: 3. Per germline, CDR1 SGHAT and CDR2 FQNNGV. The CDR3 has 15 residues. The DNA of the CDR3 is TGTGCCAGCAGCTTATTGGGACAGGGGCCCTACGAGCAGTACTTC. Its protein product is CASSLLGQGPYEQYF.

CDR3: CAWSVLTDTQYF. CDR3 nucleotides: TGTGCCTGGAGTGTACTCACAGATACGCAGTATTTT. The chain links TRBV30 to TRBJ2-3; no clear D. There are 12 residues in the CDR3. The V end was cut by 0 bases, the J end by 2 bases, with 3 bases between. Germline CDR1 and CDR2: GTSNPN and SVGIG (reference sequence).

This rearrangement joins TRBV18 to TRBJ1-1; the match to TRBD1 covers 7 bases. In germline, CDR1 is KGHSH, CDR2 LQKENI. With 7 bases clipped from V and 1 base from J, the junction kept 6 bases outside the gene matches. The CDR3 is 14 amino acids. The CDR3 coding sequence is TGTGCCAGCTATATTGACAGGGAGAACACTGAAGCTTTCTTT. Amino acid sequence: CASYIDRENTEAFF. The full variable domain, with the rest looked up from reference TRBV18 and TRBJ1-1, is NAGVMQNPRHLVRRRGQEARLRCSPMKGHSHVYWYRQLPEEGLKFMVYLQKENIIDESGMPKERFSAEFPKEGPSILRIQQVVRGDSAAYFCASYIDRENTEAFFGQGTRLTVV.

V and J are TRBV11-2 and TRBJ1-3, with D possibly TRBD1 on 5 matching bases. This CDR3 comprises 16 residues. Between the trimmed V and J ends, which lost 0 bases and 0 bases, there was a span of 9 bases. Looked up from germline, CDR1 is SGHAT and CDR2 is FQNNGV. The CDR3: CASSLDAGRSGNTIYF. The CDR3 DNA follows: TGTGCCAGCAGCTTAGATGCGGGACGCTCTGGAAACACCATATATTTT.

V and J are TRBV11-2 and TRBJ2-1; tentative D call: TRBD1 (5 bases). This CDR3 comprises 14 residues. The V end lost 3 bases, the J end lost 3 bases, and 9 bases lay between the germline ends. The germline V gene has CDR1 SGHAT and CDR2 FQNNGV. The CDR3 DNA sequence: TGTGCCAGCAGCTTCGGACAATTCTACAATGAGCAGTTCTTC. Translating it yields CASSFGQFYNEQFF.

V usage is TRBV24-1 and J usage is TRBJ2-7, with D tentatively TRBD1 (5 bases). V was trimmed by 3 bases and J by 5 bases, leaving 13 bases between them. From germline, CDR1 is KGHDR and CDR2 SFDVKD. The CDR3 extends over 14 amino acids. The CDR3 DNA follows: TGTGCCACCAGTGATCCGAGAGACAGTAACGAGCAGTACTTC. Translation: CATSDPRDSNEQYF.

V and J are TRBV5-4 and TRBJ2-5, with a weak D call TRBD1 (5 bases). Germline V gene data show CDR1 as SGHNT and CDR2 as YYREEE (reference sequence). The CDR3 extends over 14 amino acids. Trimming cost V 4 bases and J 4 bases, with 14 bases left between them. CDR3 in amino acids: CASSLWTYPETQYF. The CDR3 DNA sequence: TGTGCCAGCAGCCTATGGACATATCCAGAGACCCAGTACTTC. The full variable domain, its missing parts supplied by reference TRBV5-4 and TRBJ2-5, is ETGVTQSPTHLIKTRGQQVTLRCSSQSGHNTVSWYQQALGQGPQFIFQYYREEENGRGNFPPRFSGLQFPNYSSELNVNALELDDSALYLCASSLWTYPETQYFGPGTRLLVL.

The J gene is TRBJ1-6, the V gene TRBV28; D might be TRBD1 (6 bases). V was pared by 8 bases and J by 14 bases, with 16 bases between. The CDR3 has 12 residues. The germline gives CDR1 MDHEN, CDR2 SYDVKM. The CDR3 spells CASSGQWETLHF. The CDR3 DNA is TGTGCCAGCTCCGGACAGTGGGAGACCCTCCACTTT.

This clone was counted a single time. This chain links TRBV28 with TRBJ2-5; TRBD2 matches 9 bases. Germline V gene sequence: CDR1 MDHEN, CDR2 SYDVKM. The CDR3 runs 14 residues. The junction had 2 bases not matched to a gene; V was cut back by 2 bases and J by 4 bases. For the CDR3, the DNA is TGTGCCAGCAGTTTAATACTAGCGGGAGAGACCCAGTACTTC. It translates to CASSLILAGETQYF.

This chain joins TRBV4-1 and TRBJ2-2; 11 bases match TRBD2. CDR1 is MGHRA and CDR2 is YSYEKL in the germline V gene. Germline trimming cut 4 bases from V and 6 bases from J; bases unmatched to any gene: 7. The CDR3 contains 16 residues. The CDR3 spells CASSPLAGGPAGELFF. Here the CDR3 DNA reads TGCGCCAGCAGCCCGCTAGCGGGAGGTCCTGCCGGGGAGCTGTTTTTT.

The genes are TRBV27 and TRBJ1-1; 9 bases align to TRBD1. Germline V gives CDR1 MNHEY, CDR2 SMNVEV (reference sequence). The CDR3 totals 14 residues. V lost 7 bases to trimming and J lost 4 bases; unmatched junction nucleotides: 7. CDR3 sequence: CASTALDRGTEAFF. The CDR3, as DNA: TGTGCCAGCACCGCCCTGGACAGGGGCACTGAAGCTTTCTTT.

The chain uses TRBV27 and TRBJ2-4; 7 positions match TRBD2. The CDR3 has 14 residues. The trim removed 11 bases at V and 6 bases at J, leaving 13 bases unmatched. Germline V gives CDR1 MNHEY, CDR2 SMNVEV (reference sequence). CDR3 coding DNA: TGTGCCTCCGGGGAGGGTTTCCCCCCAAACATTCAGTACTTC. It codes for CASGEGFPPNIQYF.

In DNA, the CDR3 is TGTGCCAGCAGCCAAGGGACAGGGGGCCGTAGGACCCAGCATTTT. Protein: CASSQGTGGRRTQHF. This sequence joins TRBV3-1 (or the pseudogene TRBV3-2) and TRBJ1-5, with 11 bases aligning to TRBD1. With V trimmed by 1 base and J by 11 bases, 7 bases remained unmatched. Germline-derived CDR1 and CDR2 are LGHDT and YNNKEL (reference sequence). The CDR3 is 15 amino acids.

The V and J genes are TRBV18 and TRBJ2-7; TRBD2 matches at 9 bases. Germline-derived CDR1 and CDR2 are KGHSH and LQKENI. The CDR3 spans 14 residues. V shed 3 bases and J 3 bases; nucleotides not matched to a gene: 3. The CDR3 sequence is CASSPSGGIYEQYF. CDR3 coding DNA: TGTGCCAGCTCACCCAGCGGGGGGATCTACGAGCAGTACTTC.

This chain links TRBV11-2 with TRBJ1-5, with a possible D match to TRBD1 (5 bases). Germline CDR1 SGHAT, CDR2 FQNNGV. V shed 3 bases and J shed 6 bases, with 15 bases lying between them. The CDR3 has 15 residues. CDR3 coding DNA: TGTGCCAGCAGCTTGGCCGGACATCAGGGTCAGCCCCAGCATTTT. Amino acid sequence: CASSLAGHQGQPQHF.

The chain couples TRBV10-2 to TRBJ1-1; tentative D call: TRBD1 (5 bases). The CDR3 consists of 12 residues. The V and J ends lost 5 bases and 5 bases respectively, with 9 bases between them. The V gene's germline CDR1 is WSHSY and CDR2 SAAADI. The CDR3 coding sequence is TGCGCCAGCAGTTCCGGGGGGACTGAAGCTTTCTTT. Its translation is CASSSGGTEAFF.

This clone turned up a few times. The V call is TRBV4-2, the J call TRBJ2-3, with 7 positions matching TRBD2. V lost 4 bases to trimming and J lost 2 bases; unmatched junction nucleotides: 9. The CDR3 covers 16 residues. Germline loops: CDR1 LGHNA, CDR2 YNFKEQ. CDR3 protein: CASSLTGGGTTDTQYF. The CDR3 bases are TGTGCCAGCAGCCTTACGGGGGGAGGGACCACAGATACGCAGTATTTT.

V is TRBV18 and J is TRBJ2-5, with 7 bases lining up with TRBD2. CDR3 length: 15 amino acids. V gave up 3 bases and J gave up 1 base; unmatched junction bases: 5. CDR1 is KGHSH, CDR2 LQKENI, per germline. CDR3 bases: TGTGCCAGCTCACCCCAGACTAGCAGCCAAGAGACCCAGTACTTC. It is translated as CASSPQTSSQETQYF. The whole variable domain, filled in from reference TRBV18 and TRBJ2-5, reads NAGVMQNPRHLVRRRGQEARLRCSPMKGHSHVYWYRQLPEEGLKFMVYLQKENIIDESGMPKERFSAEFPKEGPSILRIQQVVRGDSAAYFCASSPQTSSQETQYFGPGTRLLVL.

The chain uses TRBV9 and TRBJ2-7, with 9 positions matching TRBD2. V dropped 4 bases and J dropped 3; count of bases not matched to a gene: 5. Germline CDR1 SGDLS, CDR2 YYNGEE. The CDR3 spans 14 residues. CDR3 region: CASSLSGSYYEQYF. The CDR3 DNA follows: TGTGCCAGCAGCCTTAGCGGGAGCTACTACGAGCAGTACTTC.

The chain is built from TRBV5-1 and TRBJ2-7; TRBD2 is a possible D gene (6 bases). The CDR3 spans 14 residues. V was clipped by 2 bases and J by 6 bases, with 15 bases between them. CDR1 is SGHRS, CDR2 YFSETQ, per germline. CDR3 sequence (DNA): TGCGCCAGCAGCTTACCCGCAGGGAGGTCCGAGCAGTACTTC. It is translated as CASSLPAGRSEQYF.

This clone occurred once. This chain joins TRBV24-1 and TRBJ2-3; 7 bases match TRBD2. This CDR3 is 19 amino acids long. Germline V gives CDR1 KGHDR, CDR2 SFDVKD. V gave up 2 bases and J gave up 5 bases; unmatched junction bases: 18. The CDR3 region is CATSDYGDRRGRNGDTQYF. The DNA of the CDR3 is TGTGCCACCAGTGATTACGGGGATCGACGCGGGAGAAACGGAGATACGCAGTATTTT.

This clone was seen once. The chain is built from TRBV4-1 and TRBJ1-6, with a possible D match to TRBD1 (5 bases). Germline V gene sequence: CDR1 MGHRA, CDR2 YSYEKL. The CDR3 length is 16 residues. Trimming took off 0 bases at V and 10 bases at J, with 16 bases between the two ends. The CDR3 DNA follows: TGCGCCAGCAGCCAAGAATTTAGCAGGGTGAGATCACCCCTCCACTTT. Translation gives CASSQEFSRVRSPLHF.

This chain uses TRBV28 with TRBJ2-2; 9 nucleotides match TRBD1. The junction had 14 bases not matched to a gene; V was cut back by 8 bases and J by 4 bases. The CDR3 is 17 amino acids. The germline V gene has CDR1 MDHEN and CDR2 SYDVKM. CDR3 amino acids: CASRNSRQGESTGELFF. The CDR3 DNA reads TGTGCCAGCCGGAACTCCCGACAGGGGGAAAGCACCGGGGAGCTGTTTTTT.

The chain carries TRBV27 and TRBJ2-7; 11 nucleotides agree with TRBD2. Germline assignment: CDR1 MNHEY and CDR2 SMNVEV (reference sequence). V lost 4 bases to trimming and J lost 3 bases; unmatched junction nucleotides: 5. The length of the CDR3 is 15 residues. CDR3 protein: CASSSRLAGLYEQYF. The CDR3 DNA reads as TGTGCCAGCAGTTCACGACTAGCGGGACTCTACGAGCAGTACTTC.

In this sample, this clone turned up a few times. J is TRBJ2-2 and V is TRBV7-3, with D perhaps matching TRBD1 (5 bases). Trimming took off 5 bases at V and 8 bases at J, with 15 bases between the two ends. The CDR3 runs 14 residues. Germline V gene lookup returns CDR1 SGHTA and CDR2 FQGTGA. The CDR3 DNA reads as TGTGCCAGCAGCCCGGGCAGGGTGGCTGGGGAGCTGTTTTTT. Translated: CASSPGRVAGELFF.

The genes are TRBV3-1 (or the pseudogene TRBV3-2) and TRBJ2-7; no definite D call. Trimming left V 5 bases short and J 4 bases short, with 12 bases between. From germline, CDR1 is LGHDT and CDR2 YNNKEL (reference sequence). The CDR3 spans 13 residues. The CDR3 region is CASSEVPYYEQYF. CDR3 DNA: TGTGCCAGCAGCGAAGTCCCTTATTACGAGCAGTACTTC.

The chain couples TRBV5-1 to TRBJ1-4; D remains unclear. This CDR3 contains 18 residues. V lost 4 bases to trimming and J lost 3 bases, with 22 bases between them. Per germline, CDR1 SGHRS and CDR2 YFSETQ. This chain's CDR3 is CASSIRPPGDTANEKLFF. CDR3 coding DNA: TGCGCCAGCAGCATAAGGCCCCCCGGGGATACGGCTAATGAAAAACTGTTTTTT.